The 21 T cell receptor beta chains in this list originate from one sample, sequenced in a study of blood T cell repertoires in COVID-19. Assay: immunoSEQ multiplex PCR; the TCRdb copy retains only in-frame clones and omits some. This sample has about 140,000 clones; around 79% occur once, and the top ten carry roughly 2.9%. The material sequenced was PBMCs or T cells enriched from blood (not recorded which). Every receptor here comes from a woman aged 50 to 60 who had recovered from COVID-19.

This clone was seen more than once but under ten times. The chain has TRBV9 and TRBJ1-6, with D unclear. Germline-derived CDR1 and CDR2 are SGDLS and YYNGEE. The CDR3 length is 12 residues. Trimming shortened V by 0 bases and J by 13 bases, and 8 bases separated the two germline ends. Here the CDR3 reads CASSVVGTPLHF. CDR3 nucleotides: TGTGCCAGCAGCGTAGTGGGCACTCCCCTCCACTTT.

V gene TRBV28 combines with J gene TRBJ1-5; D may be TRBD1 (6 bases). The CDR3 extends over 15 amino acids. V dropped 2 bases and J dropped 11 bases, with 19 bases sitting between them. Germline CDR1 and CDR2: MDHEN and SYDVKM. The CDR3 region has the DNA TGTGCCAGCAGTTTACCGGGACAAATCCTCGGGGCCCAGCATTTT. This encodes CASSLPGQILGAQHF.

The chain has TRBV4-2 and TRBJ1-4, with D maybe TRBD1 (5 bases). The length of the CDR3 is 15 residues. The ends were cut back, 4 bases at V and 2 bases at J, with 11 bases in the middle. Germline V gene sequence: CDR1 LGHNA, CDR2 YNFKEQ. DNA of the CDR3: TGTGCCAGCAGCCTGGGGGGAGCGACTAATGAAAAACTGTTTTTT. Its protein product is CASSLGGATNEKLFF.

The chain carries TRBV10-2 and TRBJ1-5; D gene ambiguous. The CDR3 runs 14 residues. Per germline, CDR1 WSHSY and CDR2 SAAADI. V was cut by 0 bases and J by 5 bases, with 8 bases left in between. The CDR3 bases are TGCGCCAGCAGTGAGTCGGGCGCAGATCAGCCCCAGCATTTT. Amino acid sequence: CASSESGADQPQHF.

This clone appeared once. The chain couples TRBV3-1 (or the pseudogene TRBV3-2) to TRBJ1-1; no clear D. Trimming took 4 bases from V and 1 from J, leaving 13 bases between them. The germline V gene has CDR1 LGHDT and CDR2 YNNKEL (reference sequence). The CDR3 runs to 15 residues. CDR3 nucleotide sequence: TGTGCCAGCAGCCGCGATGGGAGGACGAACACTGAAGCTTTCTTT. Amino acids: CASSRDGRTNTEAFF.

The chain employs TRBV2 and TRBJ1-2, with D possibly being TRBD1 (6 bases). CDR3 length: 13 amino acids. The V end was cut by 5 bases, the J end by 8 bases, with 15 bases between. Looked up from germline, CDR1 is SNHLY and CDR2 is FYNNEI. The CDR3 nucleotides read TGTGCCAGCAGTCCGCGGGGGGGCGTGGGCTACACCTTC. Its protein is CASSPRGGVGYTF.

The V gene is TRBV6-5, the J gene TRBJ2-7, with 9 bases that match TRBD1. The CDR3 sequence is 13 residues long. Germline-derived CDR1 and CDR2 are MNHEY and SVGAGI. The trim removed 7 bases at V and 5 bases at J, leaving 6 bases unmatched. This CDR3 reads CASKDRGLNEQYF. CDR3 coding DNA: TGTGCCAGCAAGGACAGGGGATTAAACGAGCAGTACTTC.

This chain joins TRBV25-1 and TRBJ1-5; D ambiguous. Per the germline V gene, CDR1 is MGHDK and CDR2 is SYGVNS. The CDR3 is 13 amino acids. Between the trimmed V and J ends, which lost 1 base and 2 bases, there was a span of 3 bases. CDR3 loop: CASSESGNQPQHF. CDR3 in DNA: TGTGCCAGCAGTGAATCTGGCAATCAGCCCCAGCATTTT.

The rearrangement uses TRBV2 and TRBJ1-4; a possible D gene is TRBD1 (5 bases). The CDR3 is 11 residues long. Germline V gene sequence: CDR1 SNHLY, CDR2 FYNNEI. V shed 8 bases and J shed 10 bases, with 11 bases lying between them. CDR3 protein: CASAQGGKLFF. The CDR3 DNA reads as TGTGCCAGCGCGCAGGGAGGAAAACTGTTTTTT.

The rearrangement links TRBV10-3 to TRBJ1-5, with TRBD1 matching over 7 bases. The V gene end was trimmed by 6 bases and the J gene end by 0 bases; junction bases not matched to a gene: 8. Germline CDR1 is ENHRY and CDR2 is SYGVKD. The CDR3 has 16 amino acids. The CDR3 DNA reads TGTGCCATCAGCACAGGGGTGGGTTATAGCAATCAGCCCCAGCATTTT. It translates to CAISTGVGYSNQPQHF.

The chain combines TRBV5-6 with TRBJ2-3; D is undetermined. Looked up from germline, CDR1 is SGHDT and CDR2 is YYEEEE. There are 12 residues in the CDR3. Trimming pared 6 bases from V and 6 bases from J, leaving 11 bases between. The CDR3 coding sequence is TGTGCCAGCAAGCTGGAGAGGGATACGCAGTATTTT. Its translation: CASKLERDTQYF.

This clone was seen more than once but under ten times. The chain employs TRBV4-1 and TRBJ1-2; TRBD1 aligns across 7 bases. The junction had 17 bases not matched to a gene; V was cut back by 2 bases and J by 8 bases. The CDR3 has 17 residues. Germline assignment: CDR1 MGHRA and CDR2 YSYEKL. CDR3 region: CASSQKLWTGGAEGYTF. The CDR3 DNA reads as TGCGCCAGCAGCCAAAAGCTTTGGACAGGAGGCGCGGAGGGCTACACCTTC.

The V and J genes are TRBV7-8 and TRBJ2-5, with D perhaps matching TRBD2 (6 bases). The ends were cut back, 5 bases at V and 2 bases at J, with 9 bases in the middle. The CDR3 totals 13 residues. CDR1 and CDR2 (germline): SGHVS, FQNEAQ. The CDR3 DNA reads TGTGCCAGCAGCCCGGGAGTTCAAGAGACCCAGTACTTC. Its translation: CASSPGVQETQYF.

The chain recombines TRBV18 with TRBJ1-3; 8 bases line up with TRBD1. Trimming took 0 bases from V and 0 from J; bases not matched to a gene: 10. Germline V gene data show CDR1 as KGHSH and CDR2 as LQKENI. The CDR3 covers 19 residues. The CDR3 nucleotides are TGTGCCAGCTCACCACCGGTGGGGACAGGAGACTTCTCTGGAAACACCATATATTTT. Amino acids: CASSPPVGTGDFSGNTIYF.

The gene calls are TRBV11-3 and TRBJ1-1, with D possibly being TRBD1 (6 bases). CDR1 and CDR2 (germline): SGHNT, YENEEA. The CDR3 runs to 15 residues. V lost 1 base and J 1 base, leaving 10 bases between the germline ends. The chain's CDR3 is CASSLGGHQNTEAFF. The CDR3 DNA reads as TGTGCCAGCAGCTTAGGGGGACACCAGAACACTGAAGCTTTCTTT. The whole variable domain, filled in from reference TRBV11-3 and TRBJ1-1, reads EAGVVQSPRYKIIEKKQPVAFWCNPISGHNTLYWYLQNLGQGPELLIRYENEEAVDDSQLPKDRFSAERLKGVDSTLKIQPAELGDSAVYLCASSLGGHQNTEAFFGQGTRLTVV.

This clone has only a few counts. The chain uses TRBV19 and TRBJ1-2; the match to TRBD1 covers 10 bases. Germline V gene sequence: CDR1 LNHDA, CDR2 SQIVND (reference sequence). V lost 5 bases to trimming and J lost 6 bases; unmatched junction nucleotides: 9. CDR3 length: 15 residues. This CDR3 is CASSPGTGAGDGYTF. The CDR3 nucleotides are TGTGCCAGTAGTCCCGGGACAGGGGCCGGGGATGGCTACACCTTC.

Worth noting for this clone: Given a much more abundant clone one base away, this may be a read error. V and J are TRBV5-6 and TRBJ2-1, with D possibly matching TRBD1 (5 bases). This CDR3 is built from 13 residues. The V end lost 0 bases, the J end lost 6 bases, and 7 bases lay between the germline ends. CDR1 is SGHDT and CDR2 is YYEEEE in the germline V gene. The CDR3 spells CASSLGQLNEQFF. CDR3 in DNA: TGTGCCAGCAGCTTGGGACAGCTCAATGAGCAGTTCTTC.

The chain links TRBV6-1 to TRBJ1-5; possible D gene TRBD1, 5 bases. V was clipped by 6 bases and J by 9 bases, with 18 bases between them. This CDR3 has 14 amino acids. Germline V gene data show CDR1 as MNHNS and CDR2 as SASEGT. This CDR3 reads CASRSGTGEGPQHF. The CDR3 bases are TGTGCCAGCAGGTCCGGGACGGGGGAAGGGCCCCAGCATTTT.

The chain carries TRBV5-4 and TRBJ2-3; TRBD2 matches 15 bases. Germline V gene sequence: CDR1 SGHNT, CDR2 YYREEE (reference sequence). CDR3 length: 18 residues. V was clipped by 0 bases and J by 5 bases; unmatched bases: 7. CDR3 in DNA: TGTGCCAGCAGCTTGGACGGACTAGCGGGGGGGCCAATAGATACGCAGTATTTT. This sequence encodes CASSLDGLAGGPIDTQYF.

This clone has only a few counts. The chain has TRBV19 and TRBJ1-4; TRBD1 might be the D (6 bases). Germline V lookup: CDR1 LNHDA, CDR2 SQIVND (reference sequence). The CDR3 is made up of 15 amino acids. The germline V and J ends were trimmed by 0 bases and 8 bases, with 13 bases remaining between them. The CDR3 sequence: CASSIDARGPEKLFF. DNA of the CDR3: TGTGCCAGTAGTATAGATGCCAGGGGACCGGAAAAACTGTTTTTT.

V is TRBV2 and J is TRBJ1-2; D call uncertain. Trimming stripped 1 base from V and 0 bases from J, with 6 bases between. This CDR3 spans 14 amino acids. In germline, CDR1 is SNHLY, CDR2 FYNNEI. The DNA of the CDR3 is TGTGCCAGCAGTGAAGGTGTAACTAACTATGGCTACACCTTC. This codes for CASSEGVTNYGYTF. The whole variable domain, remainder taken from reference TRBV2 and TRBJ1-2, is EPEVTQTPSHQVTQMGQEVILRCVPISNHLYFYWYRQILGQKVEFLVSFYNNEISEKSEIFDDQFSVERPDGSNFTLKIRSTKLEDSAMYFCASSEGVTNYGYTFGSGTRLTVV.